The 11 T cell receptor beta chains presented below share a single source sample, sequenced in a study of T cell responses to AZD1222 COVID-19 vaccine. Using immunoSEQ multiplex PCR, the repertoire was profiled, and TCRdb retains in-frame clones only, with some absent. The sample holds about 120,000 clones, 70% to 90% seen once. The source material was peripheral blood, sampled on day 0 of AZD1222 vaccination. The receptors shown here come from an adult in good health.

The chain couples TRBV5-1 to TRBJ2-7; 7 nucleotides line up with TRBD2. Germline V CDR1 and CDR2: SGHRS, YFSETQ. The CDR3 spans 15 residues. V gave up 4 bases and J gave up 0 bases; unmatched junction bases: 7. CDR3: CASSGAGVRSYEQYF. DNA for the CDR3: TGCGCCAGCAGCGGGGCGGGGGTCCGCTCCTACGAGCAGTACTTC.

The V and J genes are TRBV6-5 and TRBJ2-7; unclear D gene. V lost 7 bases and J 2 bases, leaving 9 bases between the germline ends. This CDR3 has 12 residues. Germline CDR1 is MNHEY and CDR2 is SVGAGI. The CDR3 protein is CASMAVTYEQYF. The CDR3 bases are TGTGCCAGCATGGCAGTAACCTACGAGCAGTACTTC.

V is TRBV28 and J is TRBJ1-5; the match to TRBD1 covers 8 bases. The V gene end was trimmed by 2 bases and the J gene end by 6 bases; junction bases not matched to a gene: 9. The CDR3 loop spans 16 amino acids. CDR1 is MDHEN, CDR2 SYDVKM, per germline. CDR3: CASSLAGQGVIQPQHF. CDR3 coding DNA: TGTGCCAGCAGTTTAGCCGGACAGGGAGTGATTCAGCCCCAGCATTTT.

The count of this clone is one. A much larger clone differs by one base, so this may be a read error. The chain has TRBV7-3 and TRBJ1-2; 8 bases are a match to TRBD1. Per germline, CDR1 SGHTA and CDR2 FQGTGA. The CDR3 covers 13 residues. Germline trimming cut 4 bases from V and 3 bases from J; bases unmatched to any gene: 1. The CDR3 spells CASSSGQDYGYTF. The CDR3 DNA reads as TGTGCCAGCAGCTCGGGACAGGACTATGGCTACACCTTC.

The gene calls are TRBV12-5 and TRBJ1-6; maybe TRBD1 (5 bases). V shed 9 bases and J shed 5 bases, with 20 bases lying between them. Per germline, CDR1 LGHNT and CDR2 FRNRAP. CDR3 length: 16 residues. CDR3 amino acids: CASAIIPGLNNSPLHF. CDR3 in DNA: TGTGCTAGCGCGATTATCCCGGGACTTAATAATTCACCCCTCCACTTT.

This sequence joins TRBV24-1 and TRBJ2-1, with TRBD1 as a possible D gene (6 bases). CDR3 length: 16 residues. V was shortened by 1 base and J by 0 bases, with 9 bases between the two germline ends. Looked up from germline, CDR1 is KGHDR and CDR2 is SFDVKD. Here the CDR3 DNA reads TGTGCCACCAGTGATTTAGACAGGAGCTCCTACAATGAGCAGTTCTTC. This encodes CATSDLDRSSYNEQFF.

This sequence joins TRBV5-4 and TRBJ1-2; D not certain. Trimming pared 6 bases from V and 0 bases from J, leaving 18 bases between. In germline, CDR1 is SGHNT, CDR2 YYREEE (reference sequence). The CDR3 loop spans 16 amino acids. The DNA of the CDR3 is TGTGCCAGCACCAAGCCCAGTCAGCTCCCTAACTATGGCTACACCTTC. This gives the protein CASTKPSQLPNYGYTF.

In this sample, this clone turned up once. The CDR3 DNA reads TGTGCCAGCAGTCAAGACTGGACTGATTCACCCCTCCACTTT. Protein product: CASSQDWTDSPLHF. The V and J genes are TRBV27 and TRBJ1-6; D unresolved. V lost 5 bases to trimming and J lost 8 bases, with 13 bases between them. Germline-derived CDR1 and CDR2 are MNHEY and SMNVEV (reference sequence). This CDR3 comprises 14 residues.

The genes are TRBV12-5 and TRBJ1-2, with a weak D call TRBD1 (6 bases). The CDR3 has 16 amino acids. CDR1 is LGHNT, CDR2 FRNRAP, per germline. The V gene lost 2 bases and the J gene lost 4 bases, with 17 bases spanning the gap. The CDR3 DNA reads TGTGCTAGTGGTTTGATCTTGGACAGAGTCGGCTATGGCTACACCTTC. Amino acid sequence: CASGLILDRVGYGYTF.

In this sample, this clone turned up a few times. The gene calls are TRBV3-1 (or the pseudogene TRBV3-2) and TRBJ1-1, with a possible D match to TRBD1 (6 bases). V gave up 7 bases and J gave up 4 bases, with 16 bases separating them. The CDR3 totals 14 residues. Germline V lookup: CDR1 LGHDT, CDR2 YNNKEL (reference sequence). The CDR3, as DNA: TGTGCCAGCACGACAGGCCATAGGGGCACTGAAGCTTTCTTT. It encodes CASTTGHRGTEAFF.

The rearrangement links TRBV5-1 to TRBJ2-3, with D perhaps matching TRBD2 (6 bases). This CDR3 is built from 16 residues. V was shortened by 3 bases and J by 3 bases, with 17 bases between the two germline ends. Germline V gives CDR1 SGHRS, CDR2 YFSETQ. In DNA, the CDR3 is TGCGCCAGCAGCTCGTCGGGACTCCTGGGAACAGATACGCAGTATTTT. Translated, it gives CASSSSGLLGTDTQYF.